This T cell receptor (beta chain) was recovered during a study of sequential checkpoint blockade in melanoma (dated by TCRdb to about 2019). Notes on the research overall: In a 1:1 randomization, patients received either first-line nivolumab then ipilimumab (arm A) or ipilimumab then nivolumab (arm B). Both trial sequences were followed by maintenance nivolumab.

TCRbeta CDR3 regions were immunosequenced from genomic DNA with the immunoSEQ Assay. Before high-throughput sequencing, genomic DNA was amplified using bias-controlled multiplex PCR. The original methods were these. To quantify the absolute abundance of each unique TCRbeta CDR3 region, the sequences were collapsed and filtered. Clonality, defined as 1 minus Pielou's evenness, was calculated using only productive rearrangements. Clones with significantly greater frequencies in on-treatment versus baseline samples were identified using a previously published method. Entries here come from immuneACCESS through TCRdb and include only in-frame sequences with V and J called. Some clones fail to appear in such tables; in the studies checked, an unresolved V gene covers under half of the shortfall, and the cause of the remainder is unknown. That table supplies the V and J calls and clone size; D and trimming were determined from the DNA. The sample table contains under 25,000 clones; only one count was recorded for around 80% of them. 35% to 45% of the sample is held by the ten biggest clonotypes.

A note on this clone: There is no known antigen for this receptor. Base qualities are not at hand, and no much larger clone is one base apart.

The research as a whole found: The model for predicting response that combines TCR metrics with mutation burden needs to be validated in larger, independent patient cohorts.

Sample treatment or condition, as interpreted from the label and publication: randomized to nivolumab then ipilimumab (arm A) or the reverse (arm B). None of the trial patients had been given prior DNA-damaging chemotherapy. Live CD3+CD8+ cells negative for CD19 and CD56 were sorted from thawed PBMCs on a FACS Aria II flow cytometer. CheckMate 064, a randomized, open-label phase II trial of sequential checkpoint blockade, was the source of the samples, all of which came from patients with melanoma. Leukapheresis was used to collect peripheral blood mononuclear cells, which were then purified with Ficoll-Paque and frozen in human serum with roughly 10% DMSO. Right after sorting, the blood CD3+CD8+ cells were verified to be >98% pure, and DNA extraction followed. V lost 4 bases and J lost 8 bases, and the count of bases not matched to a germline gene is 11. CDR1 and CDR2 are read off the germline V gene as SGHAT and FQNNGV. Reading from cysteine to phenylalanine, the CDR3 counts 15 amino acids. Solely the CDR3 DNA is kept, with 45 bases framed from the first base.

This clonotype was obtained from a human donor with melanoma. Here the sequenced sample was CD8+ T cells sorted from blood (inferred from file names), taken from a patient given nivolumab and ipilimumab in sequence. The sequence joins TRBV11-2 to TRBJ1-5, with 7 middle bases fitting TRBD1. The encoded CDR3 is CASSSQTGLAEPQHF. The sequenced DNA: TGTGCCAGCAGCTCCCAGACAGGGCTTGCGGAGCCCCAGCATTTT.